This entry lists 27 T cell receptor beta chains sequenced from one sample in a study of blood T cell repertoires in COVID-19. The repertoire was sequenced with immunoSEQ multiplex PCR; TCRdb's copy has only in-frame clones and lacks some. The sample has a few hundred thousand clones; about 87% are singletons. The sample was PBMCs or T cells enriched from blood (not recorded which). These receptors all stem from a woman in her forties with acute COVID-19.

The genes are TRBV27 and TRBJ1-6; no clear D gene. The CDR3 runs to 15 residues. Trimming left V 5 bases short and J 7 bases short, with 15 bases between. Germline CDR1 MNHEY, CDR2 SMNVEV (reference sequence). The CDR3 sequence: CASSPRPMGNSPLHF. CDR3 sequence (DNA): TGTGCCAGCAGTCCCCGGCCTATGGGCAATTCACCCCTCCACTTT.

The J gene is TRBJ1-1, the V gene TRBV7-2, with D possibly TRBD1 on 5 matching bases. CDR1 is SGHTA, CDR2 FQGNSA, per germline. V was cut by 4 bases and J by 5 bases, with 17 bases left in between. The CDR3 is 15 amino acids. CDR3 nucleotide sequence: TGTGCCAGCAGCTCGCGGGGCTCCCCGGTGACTGAAGCTTTCTTT. Its protein is CASSSRGSPVTEAFF.

The chain has TRBV19 and TRBJ1-1, with D unresolved. Trimming pared 4 bases from V and 3 bases from J, leaving 9 bases between. CDR3 size: 13 residues. Germline V gives CDR1 LNHDA, CDR2 SQIVND (reference sequence). CDR3 residues: CASSTLYDTEAFF. The CDR3 DNA is TGTGCCAGTAGTACCCTCTACGACACTGAAGCTTTCTTT.

The CDR3 is CASTLGPGTEAFF. CDR3 nucleotide sequence: TGTGCCAGCACCTTGGGGCCAGGCACTGAAGCTTTCTTT. The chain links TRBV12-3 or TRBV12-4 to TRBJ1-1, with D perhaps TRBD1 (5 bases). Deletions cut 7 bases from V and 4 bases from J, with 13 bases between. This CDR3 region has 13 residues.

This sequence joins TRBV27 and TRBJ2-5, with D possibly being TRBD2 (5 bases). CDR1 and CDR2 from the germline V gene are MNHEY and SMNVEV (reference sequence). V was cut by 2 bases and J by 5 bases, with 15 bases left in between. The CDR3 is 15 amino acids. The DNA for the CDR3 is TGTGCCAGCAGTTTAGGAGGCGAAGATCCGGAGACCCAGTACTTC. Its translation is CASSLGGEDPETQYF.

This clone has just one count. The chain links TRBV11-2 to TRBJ2-7; a possible D gene is TRBD1 (6 bases). This CDR3 spans 15 amino acids. V dropped 5 bases and J dropped 3 bases, with 17 bases sitting between them. Germline CDR1 reads SGHAT; CDR2 reads FQNNGV. CDR3 nucleotides: TGTGCCAGCAGCCGGAGTGGGACACTTATCTACGAGCAGTACTTC. This gives the protein CASSRSGTLIYEQYF.

V usage is TRBV7-9 and J usage is TRBJ2-7; 11 nucleotides match TRBD2. This CDR3 has 15 residues. CDR1 SEHNR and CDR2 FQNEAQ come from the germline V gene (reference sequence). V lost 2 bases and J lost 6; bases outside the gene matches: 6. CDR3: CASSLSSGGNGEQYF. CDR3 coding DNA: TGTGCCAGCAGCTTATCTAGCGGGGGGAACGGCGAGCAGTACTTC.

V is TRBV9 and J is TRBJ2-5; the match to TRBD2 covers 11 bases. CDR3 length equals 16 residues. Germline loops: CDR1 SGDLS, CDR2 YYNGEE. Trimming cost V 0 bases and J 2 bases; bases outside gene matches: 3. CDR3 in amino acids: CASSVGGTSGQETQYF. CDR3 bases: TGTGCCAGCAGCGTAGGGGGGACTAGCGGACAAGAGACCCAGTACTTC.

The gene calls are TRBV13 and TRBJ1-2; 12 bases agree with TRBD1. Per the germline V gene, CDR1 is PRHDT and CDR2 is FYEKMQ (reference sequence). Trimming cost V 1 base and J 4 bases; bases outside gene matches: 4. CDR3 length: 16 amino acids. CDR3 in amino acids: CASSLVGTGGSYGYTF. CDR3 nucleotide sequence: TGTGCCAGCAGCTTAGTAGGGACAGGGGGCTCCTATGGCTACACCTTC.

In this sample, this clone turned up once. The rearrangement uses TRBV5-1 and TRBJ1-2; D not certain. Germline V gene lookup returns CDR1 SGHRS and CDR2 YFSETQ. Trimming shortened V by 1 base and J by 7 bases, and 8 bases separated the two germline ends. The CDR3 length is 12 residues. CDR3 region: CASSLPGTGYTF. The CDR3 DNA reads TGCGCCAGCAGCTTGCCGGGAACTGGCTACACCTTC.

The chain joins TRBV6-2 or TRBV6-3 to TRBJ2-7, with 7 bases that match TRBD2. Germline CDR1 and CDR2: MNHEY and SVGEGT. The CDR3 contains 17 residues. Unmatched junction bases numbered 13, after V lost 5 bases and J lost 0 bases. The CDR3 DNA reads TGTGCCAGCAGTAAGAGACCCAGCGGGGCCTACTCCTACGAGCAGTACTTC. It is translated as CASSKRPSGAYSYEQYF.

This clone occurred once. The chain links TRBV12-3 or TRBV12-4 to TRBJ1-1; D remains unclear. The V end was cut by 5 bases, the J end by 4 bases, with 11 bases between. The CDR3 contains 13 residues. The CDR3 DNA sequence: TGTGCCAGCAGTAACACTGGGAGCACTGAAGCTTTCTTT. Its translation: CASSNTGSTEAFF.

This chain uses TRBV29-1 with TRBJ1-3; D is ambiguous. V lost 7 bases and J 0 bases, leaving 10 bases between the germline ends. The CDR3 has 13 amino acids. Germline lookup yields CDR1 SQVTM and CDR2 ANQGSEA. CDR3 sequence reads: CSGASSSGNTIYF. The CDR3 nucleotides are TGCAGCGGTGCCTCGAGCTCTGGAAACACCATATATTTT.

This clone showed up just a few times. The rearrangement joins TRBV28 to TRBJ1-3; the D gene is possibly TRBD1 (5 bases). Trimming pared 7 bases from V and 1 base from J, leaving 14 bases between. This CDR3 region has 15 residues. Germline V gene lookup returns CDR1 MDHEN and CDR2 SYDVKM. CDR3 region: CASTEGGTSGNTIYF. DNA for the CDR3: TGTGCCAGCACCGAAGGAGGGACTTCTGGAAACACCATATATTTT. Based on the CDR3 plus reference TRBV28 and TRBJ1-3, the full variable domain is DVKVTQSSRYLVKRTGEKVFLECVQDMDHENMFWYRQDPGLGLRLIYFSYDVKMKEKGDIPEGYSVSREKKERFSLILESASTNQTSMYLCASTEGGTSGNTIYFGEGSWLTVV.

This clone was seen just once. This chain uses TRBV7-9 with TRBJ1-5, with a tentative D call TRBD1 (6 bases). The CDR3 extends over 14 amino acids. Germline CDR1 is SEHNR and CDR2 is FQNEAQ (reference sequence). V lost 5 bases to trimming and J lost 3 bases, with 11 bases between them. CDR3 DNA sequence: TGTGCCAGCAGCACAACAGGGAACAATCAGCCCCAGCATTTT. Protein sequence: CASSTTGNNQPQHF.

V usage is TRBV18 and J usage is TRBJ2-7; the D is unclear. CDR1 is KGHSH and CDR2 is LQKENI in the germline V gene. Trimming shortened V by 1 base and J by 3 bases, and 7 bases separated the two germline ends. This CDR3 contains 13 residues. As DNA, the CDR3 is TGTGCCAGCTCACCACTACCTAACTACGAGCAGTACGTC. This encodes CASSPLPNYEQYV.

The rearrangement uses TRBV24-1 and TRBJ2-1, with 12 bases matching TRBD2. Germline V gives CDR1 KGHDR, CDR2 SFDVKD. There are 15 residues in the CDR3. Germline trimming cut 9 bases from V and 7 bases from J; bases unmatched to any gene: 9. The CDR3 nucleotides are TGTGCCACCCTCGGGGGGACTAGCGGGTCAAATGAGCAGTTCTTC. Translated: CATLGGTSGSNEQFF.

The chain combines TRBV19 with TRBJ2-2; 7 bases align to TRBD1. The CDR3 loop spans 16 amino acids. Looked up from germline, CDR1 is LNHDA and CDR2 is SQIVND (reference sequence). V lost 6 bases and J lost 1; bases outside the gene matches: 8. The CDR3, as DNA: TGTGCCAGTAGGAAGCTCACAGGGGTGAACACCGGGGAGCTGTTTTTT. Its protein product is CASRKLTGVNTGELFF. The whole variable domain, filled in from reference TRBV19 and TRBJ2-2, reads DGGITQSPKYLFRKEGQNVTLSCEQNLNHDAMYWYRQDPGQGLRLIYYSQIVNDFQKGDIAEGYSVSREKKESFPLTVTSAQKNPTAFYLCASRKLTGVNTGELFFGEGSRLTVL.

The chain couples TRBV3-1 (or the pseudogene TRBV3-2) to TRBJ1-2; D remains unclear. CDR3 length: 12 amino acids. Germline values: CDR1 LGHDT, CDR2 YNNKEL (reference sequence). Trimming pared 3 bases from V and 4 bases from J, leaving 6 bases between. The CDR3 protein is CASSQEGYGYTF. The CDR3 nucleotides read TGTGCCAGCAGCCAGGAGGGCTATGGCTACACCTTC.

This clone was counted between two and nine times. The chain joins TRBV3-1 (or the pseudogene TRBV3-2) to TRBJ2-1; D uncertain. This CDR3 comprises 12 residues. The germline CDR1 and CDR2 sequences are LGHDT and YNNKEL (reference sequence). Trimming pared 3 bases from V and 5 bases from J, leaving 5 bases between. The CDR3 DNA is TGTGCCAGCAGCCACCTCCACAATGAGCAGTTCTTC. Translation: CASSHLHNEQFF.

The rearrangement joins TRBV19 to TRBJ1-2; D possibly corresponds to TRBD1 (5 bases). V was shortened by 7 bases and J by 7 bases, with 25 bases between the two germline ends. The CDR3 is made up of 16 amino acids. The germline gives CDR1 LNHDA, CDR2 SQIVND (reference sequence). CDR3: CASTTSLSSSRGGYTF. CDR3 bases: TGTGCCAGTACTACTTCACTCTCATCGAGTAGGGGTGGCTACACCTTC. The whole variable domain, filled in from reference TRBV19 and TRBJ1-2, reads DGGITQSPKYLFRKEGQNVTLSCEQNLNHDAMYWYRQDPGQGLRLIYYSQIVNDFQKGDIAEGYSVSREKKESFPLTVTSAQKNPTAFYLCASTTSLSSSRGGYTFGSGTRLTVV.

The chain joins TRBV10-1 to TRBJ1-5, with unresolved D. Germline V gene lookup returns CDR1 WNHNN and CDR2 SYGVQD (reference sequence). The CDR3 has 13 residues. V was cut by 3 bases and J by 2 bases, with 5 bases left in between. This CDR3 reads CASSEVGNQPQHF. In DNA, the CDR3 is TGCGCCAGCAGTGAAGTAGGCAATCAGCCCCAGCATTTT.

Comments on this clone: In the same sample, other DNA sequences code for this CDR3. The CDR3 protein is CASRGRTNEKLFF. The CDR3 nucleotides are TGCGCCAGCAGGGGGCGAACTAATGAAAAACTGTTTTTT. The chain links TRBV5-1 to TRBJ1-4; tentatively, D is TRBD1 (5 bases). The V end lost 5 bases, the J end lost 1 base, and 6 bases lay between the germline ends. Germline V gene sequence: CDR1 SGHRS, CDR2 YFSETQ. This CDR3 comprises 13 residues.

CDR3 DNA: TGTGCCAGCAGCGTAGCGGGACTAAGCACAGATACGCAGTATTTT. Translation gives CASSVAGLSTDTQYF. This chain connects TRBV9 to TRBJ2-3; 7 positions agree with TRBD2. This CDR3 has 15 residues. J was trimmed by 0 bases and V by 0 bases; bases with no gene match: 1. The germline gives CDR1 SGDLS, CDR2 YYNGEE.

The rearrangement joins TRBV12-5 to TRBJ1-1; 8 bases match TRBD1. The trim removed 1 base at V and 3 bases at J, leaving 10 bases unmatched. The CDR3 runs 17 residues. CDR1 and CDR2 (germline): LGHNT, FRNRAP. In DNA form, the CDR3 reads TGTGCTAGTGGTTTGGCGATCGGGACAGGCAGGGACACTGAAGCTTTCTTT. Translated, it gives CASGLAIGTGRDTEAFF.

This chain links TRBV3-1 (or the pseudogene TRBV3-2) with TRBJ2-3, with 8 bases fitting TRBD2. The CDR3 consists of 17 residues. Per germline, CDR1 LGHDT and CDR2 YNNKEL (reference sequence). J lost 5 bases, V lost 1 base, and 11 bases had no gene match. The CDR3 DNA reads as TGTGCCAGCAGCCAAGCCCCACTGGGCGGGGGGAAAGATACGCAGTATTTT. Protein sequence: CASSQAPLGGGKDTQYF.

About this clone: The junction shows a germline mismatch at one end, possibly a read error. This sequence joins TRBV29-1 and TRBJ2-7, with D hard to call. The CDR3 is made up of 12 amino acids. The germline V gene has CDR1 SQVTM and CDR2 ANQGSEA. Here the CDR3 DNA reads TGCAGCGTCGAAGGGCCAGCCTACGAGCAGTACTTC. Translated: CSVEGPAYEQYF.